One and the same sample provided the 17 T cell receptor beta chains below, sequenced in a study of shared T cell receptors in the human thymus (dated by TCRdb to the early 2020s). Receptor libraries were prepared by the immunoSEQ multiplex PCR assay. The source is immuneACCESS, and TCRdb retained only in-frame sequences with V and J called. Part of the clones is not carried over; for the studies checked, unresolved V genes explain less than half of this, and the remainder is unexplained. The table for this sample lists about 380,000 clones; about 95% of them were counted only once. The ten top clones hold around 0.018% of the sample. Sequencing was performed on thymocytes. The source is a human donor.

J is TRBJ2-7 and V is TRBV5-8; D uncertain. Looked up from germline, CDR1 is SGHTS and CDR2 is YDEGEE. This CDR3 is 11 amino acids long. The germline V and J ends were trimmed by 3 bases and 2 bases, with 3 bases remaining between them. The CDR3 spells CASSYPYEQYF. CDR3 DNA sequence: TGTGCCAGCAGCTATCCCTACGAGCAGTACTTC.

This sequence joins TRBV5-4 and TRBJ2-7; 13 bases line up with TRBD2. The CDR3 contains 17 residues. Per germline, CDR1 SGHNT and CDR2 YYREEE (reference sequence). V was pared by 0 bases and J by 1 base, with 4 bases of the junction left unmatched. The CDR3, as DNA: TGTGCCAGCAGCTTGGAGGGACTAGCGGGGCCTTCCTACGAGCAGTACTTC. Amino acid sequence: CASSLEGLAGPSYEQYF.

The gene calls are TRBV27 and TRBJ2-3; 7 bases agree with TRBD2. Losses at the gene ends were 6 bases for V and 2 bases for J; bases not matched to a gene: 5. The CDR3 sequence is 14 residues long. Germline V gives CDR1 MNHEY, CDR2 SMNVEV (reference sequence). CDR3 in amino acids: CASRGLGITDTQYF. The CDR3 DNA reads TGTGCCAGCAGAGGACTAGGAATCACAGATACGCAGTATTTT.

This chain uses TRBV7-8 with TRBJ2-7, with 7 bases lining up with TRBD2. With 7 bases clipped from V and 3 bases from J, the junction kept 12 bases outside the gene matches. CDR3 length equals 15 residues. Germline V gene lookup returns CDR1 SGHVS and CDR2 FQNEAQ. The CDR3 bases are TGTGCCAGCACTATAAGGGAGGGTAACATCTACGAGCAGTACTTC. Amino acids: CASTIREGNIYEQYF. The full variable domain, with the rest looked up from reference TRBV7-8 and TRBJ2-7, is GAGVSQSPRYKVAKRGQDVALRCDPISGHVSLFWYQQALGQGPEFLTYFQNEAQLDKSGLPSDRFFAERPEGSVSTLKIQRTQQEDSAVYLCASTIREGNIYEQYFGPGTRLTVT.

The rearrangement uses TRBV27 and TRBJ1-6; 8 bases are a match to TRBD1. Germline CDR1 MNHEY, CDR2 SMNVEV (reference sequence). This CDR3 comprises 20 residues. V gave up 4 bases and J gave up 10 bases; unmatched junction bases: 24. CDR3 loop: CASSSCTAGGACRIRSPLHF. In DNA form, the CDR3 reads TGTGCCAGCAGTTCATGTACAGCAGGGGGCGCTTGCCGCATAAGGTCACCCCTCCACTTT.

CDR3 coding DNA: TGTGCCAGCACCTCGGGGACTAGCGGCTACAATGAGCAGTTCTTC. Translation gives CASTSGTSGYNEQFF. This chain links TRBV28 with TRBJ2-1, with 11 bases that match TRBD2. Germline V gives CDR1 MDHEN, CDR2 SYDVKM. The CDR3 runs to 15 residues. V shed 7 bases, J shed 3 bases, and the junction held 5 bases outside the gene matches.

The chain links TRBV28 to TRBJ2-1; D ambiguous. The length of the CDR3 is 16 residues. Trimming removed 2 bases from V and 0 bases from J, with 11 bases in between. Germline V lookup: CDR1 MDHEN, CDR2 SYDVKM. This CDR3 is CASSLKRPRSYNEQFF. DNA for the CDR3: TGTGCCAGCAGTTTAAAAAGACCTCGCTCCTACAATGAGCAGTTCTTC.

The genes are TRBV27 and TRBJ2-3, with TRBD1 matching 7 bases. CDR1 MNHEY and CDR2 SMNVEV come from the germline V gene (reference sequence). V lost 6 bases and J lost 2; bases outside the gene matches: 8. The CDR3 runs 15 residues. Here the CDR3 reads CASRPDRRFTDTQYF. The DNA for the CDR3 is TGTGCCAGCAGGCCGGACAGGAGATTCACAGATACGCAGTATTTT.

The chain joins TRBV19 to TRBJ2-1, with D perhaps being TRBD1 or TRBD2 (6 bases each). The ends were cut back, 3 bases at V and 6 bases at J, with 15 bases in the middle. This CDR3 spans 15 amino acids. Per the germline V gene, CDR1 is LNHDA and CDR2 is SQIVND (reference sequence). The CDR3 loop reads CASSIVGGEINEQFF. The CDR3 DNA reads TGTGCCAGTAGTATCGTGGGGGGCGAGATCAATGAGCAGTTCTTC.

The CDR3 spells CASSQDLKTNTGELFF. In DNA, the CDR3 is TGCGCCAGCAGCCAAGATCTCAAGACGAACACCGGGGAGCTGTTTTTT. V is TRBV4-1 and J is TRBJ2-2, with D unclear. Germline V gives CDR1 MGHRA, CDR2 YSYEKL. V was cut by 0 bases and J by 0 bases, with 8 bases left in between. The CDR3 extends over 16 amino acids.

The chain employs TRBV5-1 and TRBJ2-3; D call uncertain. CDR3 length: 18 amino acids. The germline V gene has CDR1 SGHRS and CDR2 YFSETQ. The V end was cut by 0 bases, the J end by 0 bases, with 17 bases between. The CDR3 spells CASSLVPALKGSTDTQYF. The CDR3 DNA follows: TGCGCCAGCAGCTTGGTCCCTGCCTTAAAAGGGAGCACAGATACGCAGTATTTT. Full variable domain (remainder filled in from reference TRBV5-1 and TRBJ2-3): KAGVTQTPRYLIKTRGQQVTLSCSPISGHRSVSWYQQTPGQGLQFLFEYFSETQRNKGNFPGRFSGRQFSNSRSEMNVSTLELGDSALYLCASSLVPALKGSTDTQYFGPGTRLTVL.

This chain links TRBV10-3 with TRBJ1-1, with 10 positions matching TRBD1. Germline trimming cut 6 bases from V and 1 base from J; bases unmatched to any gene: 8. Germline CDR1 reads ENHRY; CDR2 reads SYGVKD. This CDR3 is 16 amino acids long. Here the CDR3 reads CAIRPRQGAENTEAFF. Written as DNA, the CDR3 is TGTGCCATCAGGCCCCGACAGGGGGCGGAGAACACTGAAGCTTTCTTT.

This clone was detected once. V gene TRBV4-3 combines with J gene TRBJ2-7; 7 bases agree with TRBD2. The germline CDR1 and CDR2 sequences are LGHNA and YSLEER. This CDR3 has 18 amino acids. Losses at the gene ends were 2 bases for V and 6 bases for J; bases not matched to a gene: 19. The CDR3 reads CASSQIEWSRRGIFEQYF. As DNA, the CDR3 is TGCGCCAGCAGCCAAATAGAATGGTCCCGGCGGGGGATCTTCGAGCAGTACTTC.

This chain joins TRBV5-1 and TRBJ2-7, with 8 bases that match TRBD1. Germline V gene data show CDR1 as SGHRS and CDR2 as YFSETQ. There are 15 residues in the CDR3. Trimming at V came to 0 bases and at J to 5 bases, leaving 7 bases not matched to a gene. In DNA form, the CDR3 reads TGCGCCAGCAGCTTGGTGCGGACAGGGTCCCACGAGCAGTACTTC. Translation gives CASSLVRTGSHEQYF.

The rearrangement uses TRBV11-2 and TRBJ2-1; no clear D gene. The V gene's germline CDR1 is SGHAT and CDR2 FQNNGV. Trimming took 3 bases from V and 1 from J, leaving 7 bases between them. The length of the CDR3 is 14 residues. DNA for the CDR3: TGTGCCAGCAGCTTCCTGGGATCCTACAATGAGCAGTTCTTC. It yields the protein CASSFLGSYNEQFF.

Only one count was recorded for this clone. This rearrangement joins TRBV28 to TRBJ2-2, with 8 bases that match TRBD2. The V gene's germline CDR1 is MDHEN and CDR2 SYDVKM. The J segment lost 8 bases and the V segment lost 2 bases, leaving 10 bases of the junction unmatched. The length of the CDR3 is 16 residues. CDR3 loop: CASSLLPGGDMGELFF. The CDR3, as DNA: TGTGCCAGCAGTTTACTCCCCGGGGGGGACATGGGGGAGCTGTTTTTT.

The CDR3 protein is CASSLTIGGTQTQYF. The CDR3 DNA is TGTGCCAGCAGCCTAACAATCGGGGGGACACAGACCCAGTACTTC. This sequence joins TRBV4-2 and TRBJ2-5; TRBD2 might be the D (7 bases). Per germline, CDR1 LGHNA and CDR2 YNFKEQ. CDR3 length: 15 amino acids. V was cut by 4 bases and J by 6 bases, with 18 bases left in between.